This entry features one T cell receptor (beta chain) sequence. This record belongs to a study of T-cell reconstitution after alpha-beta-depleted transplantation in children. The CDR3 length is 17 residues. In germline, CDR1 is SGDLS, CDR2 YYNGEE. Between the trimmed V and J ends, which lost 3 bases and 3 bases, there was a span of 19 bases. Researchers prepared the TCRbeta library using unique molecular identifiers, the study reports. TCRdb itself ran the PCR reads through MiXCR, one entry per CDR3 protein. Among 300,000 to 400,000 distinct CDR3 sequences, 15% to 20% were seen once, and the ten largest hold about 41%.

The V call is TRBV9, the J call TRBJ2-1; D may be TRBD2 (6 bases). This clonotype originated in a male patient aged 2-9 years who had a stem cell transplant for acute lymphoblastic leukemia, so the T cells may come from the graft donor. Sample: PBMCs, mostly from graft donor cells, taken 360 days after TCRalphabeta/CD19-depleted stem cell transplant. CDR3 loop: CASSARQRVTVYNEQFF. CDR3 DNA sequence: TGTGCCAGCAGCGCTAGACAGCGGGTGACCGTCTACAATGAGCAGTTCTTC.